This T cell receptor (beta chain) was captured by sequencing in a study of T cells in Graves' hyperthyroidism and ophthalmopathy. TCR beta CDR3 regions were amplified from RNA transcripts. First-round RT-PCR of the TCR CDR3 relied on the HTBI primer set. MiXCR, applied by TCRdb to the multiplex PCR reads, yields one record per CDR3 protein. The repertoire holds a few hundred thousand distinct CDR3 sequences, with roughly 13% as singletons. The J segment lost 3 bases and the V segment lost 7 bases, leaving 13 bases of the junction unmatched. The length of the CDR3 is 17 residues. Germline lookup yields CDR1 SGHTA and CDR2 FQGNSA. Comment on this clonotype: What it recognizes is unknown.

Study results and limitations: Most expanded thyroid clonotypes above 0.001 recurred in blood.

The sequence was collected from a woman aged 40 to 50 with Graves' ophthalmopathy. The specimen sequenced was blood. The chain couples TRBV7-2 to TRBJ2-3; 10 bases match TRBD2. The CDR3 protein is CASKLRESGRVTDTQYF. CDR3 nucleotides: TGTGCCAGCAAGCTTAGGGAAAGCGGGAGGGTGACAGATACGCAGTATTTT.